The 32 T cell receptor beta chains reported below all come from one sample, sequenced in a study of cytomegalovirus exposure and HLA in healthy donors. The PCR contained 60 Vbeta and 13 Jbeta primers. Some clones are missing from TCRdb's copy, which holds only in-frame ones; the method was immunoSEQ multiplex PCR. The repertoire holds approximately 140,000 clones, roughly three quarters seen once, with 4.5% to 6% in the top ten. Sequenced material: PBMCs. The origin of the receptors is a woman aged 50 to 60 in good health and CMV-seronegative.

The chain has TRBV20-1 and TRBJ1-1; D not certain. Germline CDR1 DFQATT, CDR2 SNEGSKA (reference sequence). The V and J ends lost 5 bases and 7 bases respectively, with 11 bases between them. This CDR3 comprises 11 residues. The CDR3 spells CSAAPGSEAFF. Here the CDR3 DNA reads TGCAGTGCTGCGCCTGGGAGTGAAGCTTTCTTT.

The rearrangement uses TRBV13 and TRBJ1-1, with a weak D call TRBD1 (5 bases). Germline-derived CDR1 and CDR2 are PRHDT and FYEKMQ (reference sequence). Deletions cut 0 bases from V and 4 bases from J, with 18 bases between. The CDR3 contains 17 residues. This CDR3 is CASSLGPQGARGTEAFF. In DNA, the CDR3 is TGTGCCAGCAGCTTAGGGCCTCAAGGGGCGCGGGGCACTGAAGCTTTCTTT.

The chain has TRBV15 and TRBJ2-7; TRBD1 aligns across 8 bases. From germline, CDR1 is LNHNV and CDR2 YYDKDF (reference sequence). J gave up 2 bases and V 1 base, and 7 bases lay outside the gene matches. The CDR3 runs to 16 residues. The CDR3 sequence: CATSRAVGTGTYEQYF. CDR3 nucleotides: TGTGCCACCAGCAGAGCAGTTGGGACAGGTACCTACGAGCAGTACTTC.

This clone came up a few times. This chain uses TRBV7-8 with TRBJ1-1, with 8 bases that match TRBD1. Looked up from germline, CDR1 is SGHVS and CDR2 is FQNEAQ. The length of the CDR3 is 15 residues. The trim removed 3 bases at V and 2 bases at J, leaving 5 bases unmatched. Here the CDR3 DNA reads TGTGCCAGCAGCTTTCGGGACAGGTCTAACACTGAAGCTTTCTTT. Protein product: CASSFRDRSNTEAFF.

The chain couples TRBV6-5 to TRBJ2-3; 8 bases fit TRBD1. The CDR3 has 14 amino acids. In germline, CDR1 is MNHEY, CDR2 SVGAGI. The J segment lost 2 bases and the V segment lost 6 bases, leaving 4 bases of the junction unmatched. DNA of the CDR3: TGTGCCAGCAGCACGGACAGGGACACAGATACGCAGTATTTT. Residues: CASSTDRDTDTQYF.

The chain uses TRBV10-2 and TRBJ1-6; 7 bases fit TRBD1. The ends lost 4 bases at V and 5 bases at J; junction bases unmatched: 8. The length of the CDR3 is 16 residues. Germline-derived CDR1 and CDR2 are WSHSY and SAAADI. This CDR3 reads CASSGQGGRNNSPLHF. Here the CDR3 DNA reads TGCGCCAGCAGTGGACAGGGTGGCCGAAATAATTCACCCCTCCACTTT.

The gene calls are TRBV29-1 and TRBJ2-5; D is unresolved. The germline gives CDR1 SQVTM, CDR2 ANQGSEA. This CDR3 region has 13 residues. Trimming removed 3 bases at V and 3 bases at J, with 11 bases between. CDR3 nucleotides: TGCAGCGTTGATGGTGTCCGGGAAGAGACCCAGTACTTC. It is translated as CSVDGVREETQYF.

The V and J genes are TRBV27 and TRBJ2-7; tentatively, D is TRBD1 (6 bases). This CDR3 comprises 15 residues. CDR1 and CDR2 (germline): MNHEY, SMNVEV (reference sequence). V was shortened by 5 bases and J by 2 bases, with 16 bases between the two germline ends. The CDR3 nucleotides read TGTGCCAGCAGTCCCCTCGTTAGGGGGACCTACGAGCAGTACTTC. Protein: CASSPLVRGTYEQYF.

This clone was detected only a few times. This chain uses TRBV4-1 with TRBJ2-3, with D tentatively TRBD1 (6 bases). Trimming left V 1 base short and J 6 bases short, with 8 bases between. This CDR3 has 13 amino acids. Germline CDR1 is MGHRA and CDR2 is YSYEKL. The CDR3 region has the DNA TGCGCCAGCAGCCAAGTTAGGGGGGATACGCAGTATTTT. Its protein product is CASSQVRGDTQYF.

V gene TRBV27 combines with J gene TRBJ2-3, with D uncertain. The germline gives CDR1 MNHEY, CDR2 SMNVEV (reference sequence). The CDR3 has 17 residues. V gave up 2 bases and J gave up 1 base, with 16 bases separating them. The CDR3 DNA reads as TGTGCCAGCAGTTTAAACGGTCCGCGCTCCGGCACAGATACGCAGTATTTT. Protein: CASSLNGPRSGTDTQYF.

The chain has TRBV27 and TRBJ2-7, with D tentatively TRBD1 (6 bases). V was trimmed by 3 bases and J by 3 bases, leaving 9 bases between them. Germline V gene sequence: CDR1 MNHEY, CDR2 SMNVEV (reference sequence). The CDR3 is made up of 13 amino acids. Written as DNA, the CDR3 is TGTGCCAGCAGTTTGAAGACAGGCTACGAGCAGTACTTC. Translating it yields CASSLKTGYEQYF.

This chain uses TRBV4-2 with TRBJ1-1; maybe TRBD1 (6 bases). The ends were cut back, 4 bases at V and 5 bases at J, with 17 bases in the middle. Germline-derived CDR1 and CDR2 are LGHNA and YNFKEQ. This CDR3 has 15 residues. As DNA, the CDR3 is TGTGCCAGCAGCCGCCCCGTCCTTACAGGGACTGAAGCTTTCTTT. Amino acids: CASSRPVLTGTEAFF.

The chain recombines TRBV29-1 with TRBJ2-7, with D possibly being TRBD2 (6 bases). The CDR3 has 12 amino acids. Per the germline V gene, CDR1 is SQVTM and CDR2 is ANQGSEA. Trimming stripped 0 bases from V and 6 bases from J, with 9 bases between. The CDR3 is CSVEEGGREQYF. DNA of the CDR3: TGCAGCGTTGAAGAGGGGGGACGCGAGCAGTACTTC.

This chain connects TRBV5-1 to TRBJ1-1; 9 positions agree with TRBD1. The junction had 12 bases not matched to a gene; V was cut back by 0 bases and J by 6 bases. CDR3 length equals 17 residues. In germline, CDR1 is SGHRS, CDR2 YFSETQ. CDR3 amino acids: CASSLVGTGTTGAEAFF. Here the CDR3 DNA reads TGCGCCAGCAGCTTGGTAGGGACAGGGACGACGGGGGCTGAAGCTTTCTTT.

This clone has a handful of counts. DNA for the CDR3: TGCGCCAGCAGCTTGGGCGGGGAGGAGACCCAGTACTTC. This gives the protein CASSLGGEETQYF. The chain combines TRBV5-1 with TRBJ2-5; tentative D call: TRBD2 (6 bases). From germline, CDR1 is SGHRS and CDR2 YFSETQ. V lost 0 bases and J lost 5, with 8 bases in between. The CDR3 extends over 13 amino acids.

In this sample, this clone is medium-sized. Other nucleotide sequences in the sample specify the same CDR3. V is TRBV2 and J is TRBJ2-7, with 9 nucleotides matching TRBD2. The CDR3 is 15 residues long. V was pared by 2 bases and J by 1 base, with 3 bases of the junction left unmatched. The germline V gene encodes CDR1 SNHLY and CDR2 FYNNEI. The CDR3 DNA reads as TGTGCCAGCAGTGAAAGTAGCGGGGGTTCCTACGAGCAGTACTTC. It codes for CASSESSGGSYEQYF.

The chain employs TRBV5-1 and TRBJ2-7, with 7 nucleotides matching TRBD1. V gave up 0 bases and J gave up 2 bases; unmatched junction bases: 11. Germline CDR1 SGHRS, CDR2 YFSETQ. The CDR3 extends over 17 amino acids. The CDR3 region has the DNA TGCGCCAGCAGCTTGGCGGGCAGACAGGGCAGCACCTACGAGCAGTACTTC. It is translated as CASSLAGRQGSTYEQYF.

The rearrangement links TRBV7-9 to TRBJ2-2, with TRBD1 matching over 9 bases. The junction had 5 bases not matched to a gene; V was cut back by 2 bases and J by 7 bases. Germline lookup yields CDR1 SEHNR and CDR2 FQNEAQ (reference sequence). This CDR3 is built from 15 residues. CDR3 DNA sequence: TGTGCCAGCAGCTTACGACAGGGGGGCGTCGGGGAGCTGTTTTTT. Its translation: CASSLRQGGVGELFF.

This clone came up once. The V call is TRBV5-1, the J call TRBJ2-1, with 9 bases that match TRBD2. Germline V gives CDR1 SGHRS, CDR2 YFSETQ. CDR3 length: 14 residues. The V gene end was trimmed by 6 bases and the J gene end by 7 bases; junction bases not matched to a gene: 8. The CDR3 loop reads CASMKRGAGNEQFF. The CDR3 DNA is TGCGCCAGCATGAAGCGGGGGGCGGGGAATGAGCAGTTCTTC.

V gene TRBV11-3 combines with J gene TRBJ1-1; 7 nucleotides match TRBD1. Germline-derived CDR1 and CDR2 are SGHNT and YENEEA. The J segment lost 4 bases and the V segment lost 5 bases, leaving 7 bases of the junction unmatched. The CDR3 contains 14 residues. The chain's CDR3 is CASSPRTGRTEAFF. In DNA, the CDR3 is TGTGCCAGCAGCCCGAGGACAGGCCGCACTGAAGCTTTCTTT.

The chain recombines TRBV19 with TRBJ2-7; a possible D gene is TRBD2 (6 bases). Germline V gives CDR1 LNHDA, CDR2 SQIVND (reference sequence). V was clipped by 6 bases and J by 6 bases, with 9 bases between them. The CDR3 has 11 amino acids. CDR3 coding DNA: TGTGCCAGTAGGCGGGGTGTCGAGCAGTACTTC. This codes for CASRRGVEQYF. Variable domain in full (rest from reference TRBV19 and TRBJ2-7): DGGITQSPKYLFRKEGQNVTLSCEQNLNHDAMYWYRQDPGQGLRLIYYSQIVNDFQKGDIAEGYSVSREKKESFPLTVTSAQKNPTAFYLCASRRGVEQYFGPGTRLTVT.

The J gene is TRBJ1-5, the V gene TRBV7-2; tentatively, D is TRBD1 (6 bases). V was clipped by 6 bases and J by 3 bases, with 15 bases between them. The CDR3 loop spans 15 amino acids. The germline CDR1 and CDR2 sequences are SGHTA and FQGNSA. CDR3 sequence: CASSRDTGNNQPQHF. The CDR3 coding sequence is TGTGCCAGCAGTCGGGATACAGGGAACAATCAGCCCCAGCATTTT.

The chain joins TRBV29-1 to TRBJ2-7; a weak D match, TRBD1 (5 bases). V gave up 2 bases and J gave up 0 bases, with 14 bases separating them. Germline V gene sequence: CDR1 SQVTM, CDR2 ANQGSEA. The CDR3 sequence is 15 residues long. CDR3 in amino acids: CSVEFRADFSYEQYF. Here the CDR3 DNA reads TGCAGCGTTGAATTCAGGGCGGATTTCTCCTACGAGCAGTACTTC.

This rearrangement joins TRBV10-1 to TRBJ2-7; D unclear. Germline values: CDR1 WNHNN, CDR2 SYGVQD (reference sequence). The CDR3 covers 14 residues. Between the trimmed V and J ends, which lost 2 bases and 0 bases, there was a span of 8 bases. The CDR3 DNA is TGCGCCAGCAGTGAGCGGGTCAGCTCCTACGAGCAGTACTTC. Translated, it gives CASSERVSSYEQYF.

The chain recombines TRBV5-1 with TRBJ1-1, with D perhaps matching TRBD1 (6 bases). Germline assignment: CDR1 SGHRS and CDR2 YFSETQ. V shed 4 bases and J shed 3 bases, with 13 bases lying between them. The CDR3 runs to 14 residues. This chain's CDR3 is CASSTGRGDTEAFF. The CDR3 DNA reads as TGCGCCAGCAGCACCGGGAGGGGGGACACTGAAGCTTTCTTT.

The chain combines TRBV11-3 with TRBJ2-5; D might be TRBD2 (6 bases). This CDR3 has 12 amino acids. The germline V gene has CDR1 SGHNT and CDR2 YENEEA. Trimming shortened V by 3 bases and J by 5 bases, and 7 bases separated the two germline ends. CDR3 in amino acids: CASSFGGETQYF. DNA for the CDR3: TGTGCCAGCAGCTTTGGGGGGGAGACCCAGTACTTC. The entire variable domain, with the rest obtained from reference TRBV11-3 and TRBJ2-5, is as follows: EAGVVQSPRYKIIEKKQPVAFWCNPISGHNTLYWYLQNLGQGPELLIRYENEEAVDDSQLPKDRFSAERLKGVDSTLKIQPAELGDSAVYLCASSFGGETQYFGPGTRLLVL.

This clone has only a few counts. The V gene is TRBV7-2, the J gene TRBJ1-2; TRBD1 is a possible D gene (6 bases). The CDR3 is 14 residues long. V was cut by 6 bases and J by 7 bases, with 18 bases left in between. Germline loops: CDR1 SGHTA, CDR2 FQGNSA. CDR3 coding DNA: TGTGCCAGCAGAAGCCCGGGGGGGGCTAGTGGCTACACCTTC. Translation gives CASRSPGGASGYTF.

This clone was detected only once. The chain carries TRBV5-1 and TRBJ1-3; tentative D call: TRBD1 (5 bases). Germline V CDR1 and CDR2: SGHRS, YFSETQ. V lost 1 base and J lost 4, with 9 bases in between. The CDR3 extends over 14 amino acids. CDR3 DNA: TGCGCCAGCAGCTTGTCAGGGCCAGGAAACACCATATATTTT. Its translation: CASSLSGPGNTIYF.

DNA for the CDR3: TGTGCCTGGAGTGGACAGGGGTACACTGAAGCTTTCTTT. It specifies CAWSGQGYTEAFF. This chain uses TRBV30 with TRBJ1-1, with 8 bases matching TRBD1. The germline CDR1 and CDR2 sequences are GTSNPN and SVGIG (reference sequence). This CDR3 is 13 amino acids long. V lost 1 base to trimming and J lost 3 bases; unmatched junction nucleotides: 1.

The chain combines TRBV9 with TRBJ2-4; 10 nucleotides line up with TRBD2. J was trimmed by 6 bases and V by 2 bases; bases with no gene match: 11. The CDR3 runs 17 residues. Germline CDR1 and CDR2: SGDLS and YYNGEE. The CDR3 DNA reads TGTGCCAGCAGCGTCTCAAACAACGGACTAGCGGTAAACATTCAGTACTTC. Translation gives CASSVSNNGLAVNIQYF.

This clone was found a few times. The chain has TRBV25-1 and TRBJ1-4, with D uncertain. V was pared by 8 bases and J by 5 bases, with 9 bases between. The CDR3 contains 12 residues. Germline loops: CDR1 MGHDK, CDR2 SYGVNS. The CDR3 bases are TGTGCCAGCCGGAGAACAAATGAAAAACTGTTTTTT. This sequence encodes CASRRTNEKLFF.

This clone has a handful of counts. V gene TRBV4-3 combines with J gene TRBJ1-2, with 11 bases that match TRBD1. V lost 1 base to trimming and J lost 4 bases; unmatched junction nucleotides: 2. The CDR3 totals 15 residues. Germline CDR1 and CDR2: LGHNA and YSLEER. The CDR3 loop is CASSQGGTGGYGYTF. CDR3 nucleotides: TGCGCCAGCAGCCAAGGTGGGACAGGGGGCTATGGCTACACCTTC.